This T cell receptor beta chain originates from a study of blood T cells in healthy people across ages. Through a sample-barcoded 5' primer and a J-beta primer mix, a second PCR was run for about 7 to 12 cycles. TCRdb ran MiXCR on the 5' RACE reads and lists one entry per CDR3 protein. The top ten hold roughly 20% of the sample, which has 700,000 to 950,000 distinct CDR3 sequences, roughly two fifths seen once. CDR3 length: 13 amino acids. CDR1 is MNHNS, CDR2 SASEGT, per germline. The V gene end was trimmed by 6 bases and the J gene end by 3 bases; junction bases not matched to a gene: 3. The study isolated at least 6 million PBMCs from each sample. The extraction recovered at least 5 micrograms of total RNA per sample.

The chain has TRBV6-1 and TRBJ2-7, with 9 bases fitting TRBD1. Sequencing was performed on blood. The TCR comes from a woman aged 55-75 years in good health. CDR3 in amino acids: CASRETGGYEQYF. The CDR3 DNA sequence: TGTGCCAGCAGAGAGACAGGGGGCTACGAGCAGTACTTC.